The clone carrying this TCR beta chain was seen a few times. Its antigen is not identified. This entry belongs to a study of T cells in Graves' hyperthyroidism and ophthalmopathy. Study-level points and caveats: Blood held most thyroid clonotypes expanded above 0.001 frequency.

What was amplified from RNA transcripts were TCR beta CDR3 regions. HTBI primers were the set used in a first-round RT-PCR of the TCR CDR3. MiXCR, run by TCRdb on the multiplex PCR reads, gives a single entry per CDR3 protein. The table records 550,000 to 650,000 distinct CDR3 sequences, roughly 15% of them present only once. The ends were cut back, 3 bases at V and 0 bases at J, with 6 bases in the middle. CDR1 is LNHNV and CDR2 is YYDKDF in the germline V gene (reference sequence). The CDR3 has 14 amino acids. The receptor comes from a middle-aged woman with Graves' hyperthyroidism. This chain connects TRBV15 to TRBJ2-1, with D unclear. Sequenced sample: blood. The CDR3 here is CATSRSSSYNEQFF. The CDR3, as DNA: TGTGCCACCAGCAGGTCGAGCTCCTACAATGAGCAGTTCTTC.